This T cell receptor (beta chain) was profiled in a study of T cell responses to AZD1222 COVID-19 vaccine. CDR1 is LNHDA and CDR2 is SQIVND in the germline V gene (reference sequence). This CDR3 region has 15 residues. The ends were cut back, 3 bases at V and 1 base at J, with 11 bases in the middle. Clones were read by immunoSEQ multiplex PCR, and TCRdb kept only the in-frame ones, dropping some. The sample includes approximately 100,000 clones, about 91% of them seen just once. This clone has just a few counts. This sequence was found in an adult in good health. The chain recombines TRBV19 with TRBJ2-3; possibly TRBD1 for D (6 bases). The source was peripheral blood, collected on day 0 of AZD1222 vaccination. CDR3 in DNA: TGTGCCAGTAGTATGGCTGGGGGCGGCACAGATACGCAGTATTTT. Protein: CASSMAGGGTDTQYF. Using reference TRBV19 and TRBJ2-3 for the parts outside the CDR3, the full variable domain is DGGITQSPKYLFRKEGQNVTLSCEQNLNHDAMYWYRQDPGQGLRLIYYSQIVNDFQKGDIAEGYSVSREKKESFPLTVTSAQKNPTAFYLCASSMAGGGTDTQYFGPGTRLTVL.